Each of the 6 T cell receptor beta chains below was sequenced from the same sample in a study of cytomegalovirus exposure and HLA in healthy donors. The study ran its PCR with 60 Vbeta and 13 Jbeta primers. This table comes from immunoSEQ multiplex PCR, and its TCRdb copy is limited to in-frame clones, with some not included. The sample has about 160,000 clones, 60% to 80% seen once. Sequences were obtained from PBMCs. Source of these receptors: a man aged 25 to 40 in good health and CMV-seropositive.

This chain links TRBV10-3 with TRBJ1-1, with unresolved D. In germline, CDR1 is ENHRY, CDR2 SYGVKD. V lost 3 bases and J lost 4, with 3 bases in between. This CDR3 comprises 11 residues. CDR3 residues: CAISDITEAFF. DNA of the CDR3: TGTGCCATCAGTGACATCACTGAAGCTTTCTTT.

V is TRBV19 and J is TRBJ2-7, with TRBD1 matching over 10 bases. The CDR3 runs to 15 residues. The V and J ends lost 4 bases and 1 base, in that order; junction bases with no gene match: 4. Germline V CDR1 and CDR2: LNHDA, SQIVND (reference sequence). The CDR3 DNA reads TGTGCCAGTAGTACGCGGACAGGGGGATCCTACGAGCAGTACTTC. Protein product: CASSTRTGGSYEQYF.

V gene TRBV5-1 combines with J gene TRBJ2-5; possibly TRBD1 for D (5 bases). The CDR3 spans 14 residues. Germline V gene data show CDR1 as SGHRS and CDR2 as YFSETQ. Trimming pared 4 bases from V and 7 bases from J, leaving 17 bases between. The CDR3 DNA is TGCGCCAGCAGCAGACCACACGGGCAGGGGACCCAGTACTTC. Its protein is CASSRPHGQGTQYF. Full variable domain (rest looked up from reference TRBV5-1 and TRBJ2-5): KAGVTQTPRYLIKTRGQQVTLSCSPISGHRSVSWYQQTPGQGLQFLFEYFSETQRNKGNFPGRFSGRQFSNSRSEMNVSTLELGDSALYLCASSRPHGQGTQYFGPGTRLLVL.

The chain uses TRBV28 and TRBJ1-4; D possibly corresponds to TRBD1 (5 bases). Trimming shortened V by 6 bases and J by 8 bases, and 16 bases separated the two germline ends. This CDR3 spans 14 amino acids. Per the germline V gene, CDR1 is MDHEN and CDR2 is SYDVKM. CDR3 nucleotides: TGTGCCAGCAGCCTCGGGGGTGTTTGGGAAAAACTGTTTTTT. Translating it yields CASSLGGVWEKLFF.

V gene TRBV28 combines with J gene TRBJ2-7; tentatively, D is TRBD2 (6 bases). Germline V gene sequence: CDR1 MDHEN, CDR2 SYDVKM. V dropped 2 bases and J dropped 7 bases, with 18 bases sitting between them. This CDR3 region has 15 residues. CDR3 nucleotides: TGTGCCAGCAGTTTAGCAGGAGAGGGAGGACGGGAGCAGTACTTC. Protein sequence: CASSLAGEGGREQYF.

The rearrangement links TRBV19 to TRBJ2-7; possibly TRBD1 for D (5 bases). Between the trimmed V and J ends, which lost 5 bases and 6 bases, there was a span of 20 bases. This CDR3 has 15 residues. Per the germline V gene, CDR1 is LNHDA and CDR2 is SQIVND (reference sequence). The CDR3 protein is CASSPRTLLLPEQYF. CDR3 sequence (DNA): TGTGCCAGTAGTCCCCGGACACTCCTTCTACCCGAGCAGTACTTC.